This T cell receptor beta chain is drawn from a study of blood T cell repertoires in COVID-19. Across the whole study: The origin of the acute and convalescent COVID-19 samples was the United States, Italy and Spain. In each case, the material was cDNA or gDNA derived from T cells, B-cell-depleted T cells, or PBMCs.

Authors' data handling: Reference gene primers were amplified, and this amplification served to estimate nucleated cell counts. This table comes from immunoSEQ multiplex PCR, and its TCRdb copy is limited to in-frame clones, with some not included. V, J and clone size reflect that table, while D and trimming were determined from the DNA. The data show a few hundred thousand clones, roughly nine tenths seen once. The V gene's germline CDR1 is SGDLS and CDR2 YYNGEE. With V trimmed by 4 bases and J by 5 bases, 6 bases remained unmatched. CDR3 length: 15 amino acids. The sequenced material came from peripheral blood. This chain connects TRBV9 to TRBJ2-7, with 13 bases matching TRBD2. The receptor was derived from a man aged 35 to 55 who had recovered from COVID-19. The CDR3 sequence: CASSLGLAGSHEQYF. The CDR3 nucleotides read TGTGCCAGCAGCCTGGGACTAGCGGGGAGTCACGAGCAGTACTTC.